This TCR beta chain was observed in a study of T cell responses to AZD1222 COVID-19 vaccine. CDR3 length equals 11 residues. The germline gives CDR1 SNHLY, CDR2 FYNNEI. The V gene lost 4 bases and the J gene lost 5 bases, with 4 bases spanning the gap. The repertoire was sequenced with immunoSEQ multiplex PCR; TCRdb's copy has only in-frame clones and lacks some. The sample yields about 120,000 clones, about 90% seen once. This receptor was taken from an adult in good health. The chain uses TRBV2 and TRBJ2-3; D is ambiguous. The sequencing used peripheral blood, collected on day 0 of AZD1222 vaccination. CDR3 in amino acids: CASSAVDTQYF. CDR3 sequence (DNA): TGTGCCAGCAGTGCGGTAGATACGCAGTATTTT.